This TCR beta chain was retrieved from a study of T cells after yellow fever vaccination. Study conclusions and caveats: Clones that expanded after primary vaccination mostly reappeared after the booster (around 96% CD4, approximately 87% CD8).

This clonotype was detected only a few times. Its target is unknown. A single record per CDR3 protein comes from TCRdb applying MiXCR to the 5' RACE reads. In the table there are some 560,000 distinct CDR3 sequences, roughly 21% of which are singletons. Trimming stripped 1 base from V and 3 bases from J, with 9 bases between. This CDR3 has 14 amino acids. This TCR was recovered from a man aged 25 to 40 who received the YFV17D yellow fever vaccine. The starting material was PBMCs, obtained 15 days after the yellow fever booster vaccination. The chain recombines TRBV12-3 or TRBV12-4 with TRBJ1-1; D possibly corresponds to TRBD1 (5 bases). CDR3 DNA: TGTGCCAGCAGTTTAGTCAGGGCGGACACTGAAGCTTTCTTT. It codes for CASSLVRADTEAFF.